These 21 T cell receptor beta chains were all obtained from the same sample, sequenced in a study of low-dose radiotherapy and immunotherapy resistance in tumors (dated by TCRdb to 2022 to 2024). Interpreted using the paper, the time point label stands for: after trial treatment. The label giving this sample's treatment or condition can be read as: LDRT plus nivolumab, ipilimumab, low-dose cyclophosphamide and aspirin (RACIN trial). This sample was sequenced with an Illumina HiSeq 2500. To make first-strand cDNA, Superscript III was used along with a set of TRAV- and TRBV-specific primers so that both the TCRalpha and TCRbeta chains were covered. A roughly 20-cycle PCR with Phusion amplified the TCRs, pairing a constant-region primer with the adapter that was attached to the V primers. The raw public data were reprocessed by TCRdb itself: fastp quality trimming at Q25, MiXCR clonotype calling, in-frame beta chains only. Records with the same CDR3 protein are collapsed into one entry carrying the most frequent genes and DNA. The table for this sample lists around 60,000 distinct CDR3 sequences; around 23% of them were counted only once. The ten largest clones add up to 6.7% of the sample.

The material was PBMCs, obtained after low-dose radiotherapy plus immunotherapy. Every receptor here comes from a male donor with prostate cancer.

This clonotype was seen many times. The CDR3 nucleotides read TGTGCCAGCAGGCTGGGGGCGGCCTACGAGCAGTACTTC. Translating it yields CASRLGAAYEQYF. The chain recombines TRBV7-9 with TRBJ2-7, with D perhaps matching TRBD1 (6 bases). Trimming stripped 6 bases from V and 2 bases from J, with 11 bases between. CDR3 length: 13 residues. Germline V gene data show CDR1 as SEHNR and CDR2 as FQNEAQ (reference sequence).

The table lists this clonotype with many counts. V gene TRBV20-1 combines with J gene TRBJ2-3, with D maybe TRBD2 (7 bases). V was trimmed by 3 bases and J by 2 bases, leaving 18 bases between them. This CDR3 is built from 16 residues. From germline, CDR1 is DFQATT and CDR2 SNEGSKA (reference sequence). This CDR3 is CSARGAGRGATDTQYF. The CDR3, as DNA: TGCAGTGCTAGGGGGGCAGGGAGGGGGGCCACAGATACGCAGTATTTT.

This clonotype was counted ten times or more. The V gene is TRBV5-8, the J gene TRBJ2-5, with D possibly being TRBD1 (5 bases). The CDR3 totals 14 residues. V lost 3 bases and J 5 bases, leaving 14 bases between the germline ends. The germline gives CDR1 SGHTS, CDR2 YDEGEE. The CDR3 coding sequence is TGTGCCAGCAGCTCCCGACAGTTTACCGAGACCCAGTACTTC. It codes for CASSSRQFTETQYF.

With respect to this clonotype: This likely came from a read error, as a far larger clone is one base away. This chain uses TRBV5-4 with TRBJ2-5; D remains ambiguous. Trimming cost V 4 bases and J 2 bases, with 3 bases left between them. Germline CDR1 SGHNT, CDR2 YYREEE (reference sequence). The CDR3 has 11 residues. CDR3 nucleotide sequence: TGTGCCAGCAGCCGGCAAGAGACCCAGTACTTC. Translating it yields CASSRQETQYF.

Of note for this clonotype: A read error is likely here: a far larger clone is one base away. The V gene is TRBV6-1, the J gene TRBJ2-5; D call uncertain. Germline assignment: CDR1 MNHNS and CDR2 SASEGT. Deletions cut 0 bases from V and 11 bases from J, with 19 bases between. The CDR3 has 15 residues. The CDR3 DNA is TGTGCCAGCAGTGAAGCCTGGGTTTATGGCAATGAGCAGTACTTC. This gives the protein CASSEAWVYGNEQYF.

A remark on this clonotype: A far larger clone is off by one base, so a read error is likely. The V gene is TRBV24-1, the J gene TRBJ2-7; D not resolved. The CDR3 runs to 13 residues. The germline CDR1 and CDR2 sequences are KGHDR and SFDVKD. With 7 bases removed from V and 7 bases from J, the gap between germline ends came to 16 bases. CDR3 sequence reads: CATSRLPYNEQYF. CDR3 DNA: TGTGCCACCAGCCGCTTACCGTACAATGAGCAGTACTTC.

This clonotype was detected many times. The rearrangement links TRBV5-4 to TRBJ2-3; 7 bases are shared with TRBD1. The CDR3 contains 15 residues. Germline CDR1 is SGHNT and CDR2 is YYREEE (reference sequence). Trimming at V came to 4 bases and at J to 0 bases, leaving 5 bases not matched to a gene. For the CDR3, the DNA is TGTGCCAGCAGCGTAGGGACAGCTAGCACAGATACGCAGTATTTT. This sequence encodes CASSVGTASTDTQYF.

This clonotype was seen ten or more times. The chain couples TRBV29-1 to TRBJ2-2; possible D gene TRBD2, 5 bases. CDR3 length: 12 residues. V gave up 6 bases and J gave up 1 base, with 6 bases separating them. Germline CDR1 is SQVTM and CDR2 is ANQGSEA. CDR3 nucleotides: TGCAGCGTCGGGGAGAACACCGGGGAGCTGTTTTTT. Amino acid sequence: CSVGENTGELFF.

This clonotype was observed many times. CDR3 bases: TGCGCCAGCAGCTCCCCGGGAGGGATCCGCACAGATACGCAGTATTTT. Its translation is CASSSPGGIRTDTQYF. This sequence joins TRBV5-1 and TRBJ2-3; 8 positions match TRBD2. The CDR3 consists of 16 residues. V was pared by 3 bases and J by 1 base, with 7 bases of the junction left unmatched. The V gene's germline CDR1 is SGHRS and CDR2 YFSETQ.

The J gene is TRBJ2-1, the V gene TRBV3-1; D gene unclear. CDR3 size: 15 residues. Germline CDR1 and CDR2: LGHDT and YNNKEL (reference sequence). V lost 1 base to trimming and J lost 7 bases, with 14 bases between them. The CDR3 loop is CASSQGRLGRNEQFF. The CDR3 nucleotides read TGTGCCAGCAGCCAAGGGCGTTTGGGCAGGAATGAGCAGTTCTTC.

In the case of this clonotype: A far larger clone is a single base away, which makes a read error likely. J is TRBJ2-1 and V is TRBV20-1; 8 positions match TRBD2. Germline-derived CDR1 and CDR2 are DFQATT and SNEGSKA (reference sequence). The V segment lost 0 bases and the J segment 13 bases; nucleotides outside the gene matches: 20. The CDR3 loop spans 17 amino acids. The CDR3 DNA sequence: TGCAGTGCTAGAGATGGGGATGCGGGAGGCCGCCAAGAGACCCAGTTCTTC. As protein: CSARDGDAGGRQETQFF.

On this clonotype: With a far larger clone one base away, a read error is the likely cause. The chain links TRBV10-3 to TRBJ1-2; 8 nucleotides align to TRBD1. This CDR3 is 14 amino acids long. Germline V gene data show CDR1 as ENHRY and CDR2 as SYGVKD. Written as DNA, the CDR3 is TGTGTCAGCAGTGAAGCTGACAGGGGCTTTGGCTACACCTTC. It encodes CVSSEADRGFGYTF.

This clonotype was found many times. The V call is TRBV4-2, the J call TRBJ2-7; 9 bases match TRBD1. Unmatched junction bases numbered 14, after V lost 1 base and J lost 7 bases. CDR3 size: 17 residues. Germline V gene sequence: CDR1 LGHNA, CDR2 YNFKEQ. The CDR3, as DNA: TGTGCCAGCAGCCAAGCTCGACAGGGGGAATTCCCATTGGAGCAGTACTTC. It encodes CASSQARQGEFPLEQYF.

A word on this clonotype: Given a far larger clone just one base away, this is likely a sequencing read error. The chain couples TRBV1 to TRBJ1-5. TRBV1 is a pseudogene. This CDR3 is 14 amino acids long. The CDR3, as DNA: TGTGCCAGCAGTGAAGCGGGTAGCAATCAGCCCCAGCATTTT. Amino acid sequence: CASSEAGSNQPQHF.

This clonotype was observed many times. The chain has TRBV18 and TRBJ1-2, with a tentative D call TRBD1 (6 bases). The V end lost 3 bases, the J end lost 1 base, and 15 bases lay between the germline ends. There are 16 residues in the CDR3. The V gene's germline CDR1 is KGHSH and CDR2 LQKENI. The CDR3 DNA is TGTGCCAGCTCACCGAGCACCAGGGGAAATAACTATGGCTACACCTTC. Residues: CASSPSTRGNNYGYTF.

This clonotype was picked up many times. The chain carries TRBV29-1 and TRBJ2-1; D might be TRBD2 (5 bases). This CDR3 comprises 16 residues. Between the trimmed V and J ends, which lost 6 bases and 0 bases, there was a span of 18 bases. Germline assignment: CDR1 SQVTM and CDR2 ANQGSEA. The CDR3 DNA reads as TGCAGCGTCATCAAGGGTGAGGGTCGCTCCTACAATGAGCAGTTCTTC. Translating gives CSVIKGEGRSYNEQFF.

With regard to this clonotype: A read error is the likely source, as a far larger clone sits one nucleotide away. The genes are TRBV7-8 and TRBJ2-7, with TRBD2 as a possible D gene (6 bases). This CDR3 spans 15 amino acids. CDR1 is SGHVS and CDR2 is FQNEAQ in the germline V gene. Between the trimmed V and J ends, which lost 0 bases and 7 bases, there was a span of 16 bases. The CDR3 reads CASSLAGGPYNEQYF. For the CDR3, the DNA is TGTGCCAGCAGCTTAGCGGGGGGTCCCTACAATGAGCAGTACTTC.

The sample holds a few counts of this clonotype. A much larger clone lies one base from this, so it may be a read error. The chain has TRBV27 and TRBJ2-4; no definite D call. CDR1 and CDR2 (germline): MNHEY, SMNVEV (reference sequence). The CDR3 totals 17 residues. V lost 5 bases and J 0 bases, leaving 17 bases between the germline ends. In DNA, the CDR3 is TGTGCCAGCAGTGGGAATCCAACGGAAGTAGCCAAAAACATTCAGTACTTC. It specifies CASSGNPTEVAKNIQYF.

A word on this clonotype: This likely stems from a read error, as it lies one base from a far larger clone. The chain links TRBV6-1 to TRBJ2-4, with D possibly matching TRBD1 (5 bases). From germline, CDR1 is MNHNS and CDR2 SASEGT. V lost 3 bases and J lost 5, with 11 bases in between. The CDR3 has 14 residues. The CDR3 nucleotides read TGTGCCAGCAGTGACAGGGAAAAGCAAAACATTCAGTACTTC. This codes for CASSDREKQNIQYF.

At least ten counts were recorded for this clonotype. The chain employs TRBV28 and TRBJ1-5; 7 bases are a match to TRBD1. Germline trimming cut 6 bases from V and 5 bases from J; bases unmatched to any gene: 10. This CDR3 is 15 amino acids long. Germline-derived CDR1 and CDR2 are MDHEN and SYDVKM. Written as DNA, the CDR3 is TGTGCCAGCAGGCAACAGGGGACGGCGGATCAGCCCCAGCATTTT. Its protein product is CASRQQGTADQPQHF.

This clonotype has a count of ten or more. The V gene is TRBV6-2 or TRBV6-3, the J gene TRBJ2-1, with 10 bases lining up with TRBD1. In germline, CDR1 is MNHEY, CDR2 SVGEGT. Trimming at V came to 7 bases and at J to 3 bases, leaving 6 bases not matched to a gene. The CDR3 is made up of 15 amino acids. The CDR3 bases are TGTGCCAGCAATCGTGACAGGGGGCTCTACAATGAGCAGTTCTTC. Its protein product is CASNRDRGLYNEQFF.